The 17 T cell receptor beta chains listed next were all sequenced from one sample in a study of PD-L1 blockade in urothelial cancer. Regarding time point: pretreatment peripheral blood. The assay was immunoSEQ multiplex PCR, and TCRdb's table has in-frame clones only and misses some. This repertoire shows about 51,000 clones, approximately 86% found once; its top ten account for about 20%. The sequencing here drew on PBMCs, taken around atezolizumab (anti-PD-L1) treatment. These receptors were collected from a man in his sixties with urothelial cancer.

V usage is TRBV7-9 and J usage is TRBJ1-4, with D possibly TRBD1 on 5 matching bases. Between the trimmed V and J ends, which lost 5 bases and 0 bases, there was a span of 10 bases. CDR3 size: 15 residues. The V gene's germline CDR1 is SEHNR and CDR2 FQNEAQ (reference sequence). CDR3 in DNA: TGTGCCAGCAGCGCAAGGGGTGCAACTAATGAAAAACTGTTTTTT. Protein product: CASSARGATNEKLFF.

The chain links TRBV21-1 to TRBJ2-7; the listed D gene, TRBD2, was not tested against the DNA. TRBV21-1 is assigned pseudogene status. This CDR3 contains 14 residues. Written as DNA, the CDR3 is TGTGCCAGCAGCGGGCGGGTACGAACCTACGAGCAGTACTTC. Translating gives CASSGRVRTYEQYF.

The chain couples TRBV5-1 to TRBJ2-7; tentatively, D is TRBD1 (6 bases). CDR3 length: 15 residues. Trimming left V 2 bases short and J 6 bases short, with 18 bases between. Germline-derived CDR1 and CDR2 are SGHRS and YFSETQ. CDR3 in DNA: TGCGCCAGCAGCTTTGGGGACACCGACTTCGGCGAGCAGTACTTC. Amino acids: CASSFGDTDFGEQYF.

This rearrangement joins TRBV30 to TRBJ1-5; D is ambiguous. The V gene lost 4 bases and the J gene lost 3 bases, with 16 bases spanning the gap. This CDR3 has 15 amino acids. Germline CDR1 is GTSNPN and CDR2 is SVGIG (reference sequence). The CDR3 DNA is TGTGCCTGGAATCCTCCATCGGGGATCAATCAGCCCCAGCATTTT. It yields the protein CAWNPPSGINQPQHF.

The chain employs TRBV6-1 and TRBJ2-3, with TRBD1 identical over 8 bases. Unmatched junction bases numbered 9, after V lost 2 bases and J lost 5 bases. The CDR3 runs to 16 residues. Germline CDR1 reads MNHNS; CDR2 reads SASEGT. The CDR3 here is CASSELSFRGRDTQYF. CDR3 bases: TGTGCCAGCAGTGAATTGTCATTCAGGGGGCGAGATACGCAGTATTTT.

This clone was recorded a few times. V is TRBV27 and J is TRBJ2-1; the D gene is possibly TRBD2 (7 bases). CDR1 is MNHEY, CDR2 SMNVEV, per germline (reference sequence). The CDR3 totals 14 residues. Trimming pared 6 bases from V and 2 bases from J, leaving 11 bases between. The CDR3 DNA sequence: TGTGCCAGCAGCCGGGGGGCCGCCTACAATGAGCAGTTCTTC. This codes for CASSRGAAYNEQFF.

This clone turned up a few times. The rearrangement joins TRBV4-3 to TRBJ1-2; possible D gene TRBD1, 5 bases. CDR3 length: 16 residues. Germline CDR1 LGHNA, CDR2 YSLEER. V was trimmed by 4 bases and J by 4 bases, leaving 19 bases between them. DNA for the CDR3: TGCGCCAGCAGCCCTGATGCGGGGGGTCGGGCCTATGGCTACACCTTC. The encoded protein is CASSPDAGGRAYGYTF.

The CDR3 is CASSQLAGVGETQYF. The CDR3 region has the DNA TGTGCCAGCAGCCAACTAGCGGGAGTGGGAGAGACCCAGTACTTC. The chain has TRBV14 and TRBJ2-5; 10 nucleotides match TRBD2. This CDR3 has 15 residues. Per germline, CDR1 SGHDN and CDR2 FVKESK. With V trimmed by 2 bases and J by 4 bases, 4 bases remained unmatched.

The chain is built from TRBV30 and TRBJ1-1; 7 bases line up with TRBD1. Germline CDR1 is GTSNPN and CDR2 is SVGIG (reference sequence). V dropped 5 bases and J dropped 0; count of bases not matched to a gene: 3. This CDR3 has 13 residues. CDR3 DNA: TGTGCCTGGCGTGGACAGGTGAACACTGAAGCTTTCTTT. As protein: CAWRGQVNTEAFF.

V and J are TRBV30 and TRBJ2-1; 8 nucleotides agree with TRBD2. Trimming at V came to 5 bases and at J to 6 bases, leaving 15 bases not matched to a gene. CDR1 and CDR2 (germline): GTSNPN, SVGIG (reference sequence). The CDR3 length is 16 residues. Written as DNA, the CDR3 is TGTGCCTGGGGACCCAAGTTAGCGGGAAATGGCAATGAGCAGTTCTTC. As protein: CAWGPKLAGNGNEQFF.

This clone showed up just once. This chain connects TRBV13 to TRBJ2-5, with TRBD1 matching 7 bases. Germline-derived CDR1 and CDR2 are PRHDT and FYEKMQ (reference sequence). The CDR3 sequence is 14 residues long. The V gene end was trimmed by 1 base and the J gene end by 2 bases; junction bases not matched to a gene: 1. The CDR3 DNA is TGTGCCAGCAGCTTAGAGACAGGGCAAGAGACCCAGTACTTC. Residues: CASSLETGQETQYF.

DNA of the CDR3: TGCGCCAGCAGCCAAGAACAGGGGGCGGACTATGGCTACACCTTC. Translation: CASSQEQGADYGYTF. The gene calls are TRBV4-1 and TRBJ1-2, with 9 bases that match TRBD1. V shed 0 bases and J 3 bases; nucleotides not matched to a gene: 2. The CDR3 totals 15 residues. CDR1 is MGHRA and CDR2 is YSYEKL in the germline V gene.

The DNA of the CDR3 is TGTGCCAGCAGTGCCGGGGGGTCGAGTGGCTACACCTTC. As protein: CASSAGGSSGYTF. The chain is built from TRBV6-1 and TRBJ1-2; D possibly corresponds to TRBD1 (5 bases). V lost 4 bases and J lost 7, with 13 bases in between. There are 13 residues in the CDR3. Germline lookup yields CDR1 MNHNS and CDR2 SASEGT.

The chain uses TRBV27 and TRBJ2-7, with D perhaps matching TRBD1 (6 bases). CDR1 is MNHEY and CDR2 is SMNVEV in the germline V gene (reference sequence). The CDR3 has 14 residues. The V and J ends lost 6 bases and 3 bases respectively, with 15 bases between them. CDR3 amino acids: CASSPGQGFYEQYF. The CDR3 bases are TGTGCCAGCAGCCCCGGTCAGGGGTTCTACGAGCAGTACTTC.

The CDR3 here is CASSIAGLSYNEQFF. The CDR3 DNA reads TGTGCCAGTAGTATAGCGGGACTCTCCTACAATGAGCAGTTCTTC. The V gene is TRBV19, the J gene TRBJ2-1; D perhaps matches TRBD2 (6 bases). V lost 1 base to trimming and J lost 0 bases, with 7 bases between them. The CDR3 has 15 amino acids. In germline, CDR1 is LNHDA, CDR2 SQIVND (reference sequence). The complete variable domain, with remaining parts taken from reference TRBV19 and TRBJ2-1, reads DGGITQSPKYLFRKEGQNVTLSCEQNLNHDAMYWYRQDPGQGLRLIYYSQIVNDFQKGDIAEGYSVSREKKESFPLTVTSAQKNPTAFYLCASSIAGLSYNEQFFGPGTRLTVL.

This clone has more than one count but fewer than ten. V is TRBV7-8 and J is TRBJ1-1; no clear D gene. CDR1 and CDR2 (germline): SGHVS, FQNEAQ. CDR3 size: 13 residues. V lost 1 base to trimming and J lost 5 bases, with 8 bases between them. The CDR3: CASSLGRNTEAFF. The DNA of the CDR3 is TGTGCCAGCAGCTTAGGCAGGAATACTGAAGCTTTCTTT.

The chain is built from TRBV7-6 and TRBJ2-7; 7 bases match TRBD2. The CDR3 spans 14 residues. Germline V CDR1 and CDR2: SGHVS, FNYEAQ. The V gene end was trimmed by 4 bases and the J gene end by 5 bases; junction bases not matched to a gene: 8. The CDR3 nucleotides read TGTGCCAGCAGCTCCGCCGGGACTAAAAACGAGCAGTACTTC. Its protein product is CASSSAGTKNEQYF.